Presented here are 4 T cell receptor beta chains from one specimen sequenced in a study of T-cell reconstitution after alpha-beta-depleted transplantation in children. During its preparation, the TCRbeta library received unique molecular identifiers. MiXCR, run by TCRdb on the PCR reads, gives a single entry per CDR3 protein. Here the sample spans about 610,000 distinct CDR3 sequences, roughly 27% being singletons. The specimen comprised PBMCs, sampled before TCRalphabeta/CD19-depleted stem cell transplant. The receptors were sampled from a boy younger than two with Wiskott-Aldrich syndrome, due to receive a stem cell transplant.

This sequence joins TRBV5-5 and TRBJ2-1; 10 bases map to TRBD2. Germline-derived CDR1 and CDR2 are SGHKS and YYEKEE (reference sequence). The J segment lost 8 bases and the V segment lost 2 bases, leaving 13 bases of the junction unmatched. The CDR3 extends over 17 amino acids. CDR3 DNA sequence: TGTGCCAGCAGCTTTTGGAGGGTGGCTAGCGGGAGTGATGAGCAGTTCTTC. Translating it yields CASSFWRVASGSDEQFF.

The gene calls are TRBV5-6 and TRBJ2-3, with D perhaps TRBD1 (5 bases). This CDR3 spans 14 amino acids. V shed 6 bases and J shed 2 bases, with 13 bases lying between them. CDR1 SGHDT and CDR2 YYEEEE come from the germline V gene. Here the CDR3 reads CASNQGVNTDTQYF. CDR3 DNA sequence: TGTGCCAGCAATCAAGGGGTAAACACAGATACGCAGTATTTT.

This chain joins TRBV20-1 and TRBJ2-7; TRBD2 matches at 12 bases. The length of the CDR3 is 17 residues. V shed 3 bases, J shed 2 bases, and the junction held 11 bases outside the gene matches. The V gene's germline CDR1 is DFQATT and CDR2 SNEGSKA (reference sequence). This CDR3 is CSASPTSGRAHPYEQYF. The CDR3 DNA follows: TGCAGTGCTAGTCCGACTAGCGGGAGAGCCCACCCCTACGAGCAGTACTTC.

There are a few counts of this clonotype. The chain recombines TRBV20-1 with TRBJ2-7; TRBD2 agrees at 9 bases. V lost 3 bases and J lost 3; bases outside the gene matches: 9. The CDR3 spans 15 residues. CDR1 is DFQATT and CDR2 is SNEGSKA in the germline V gene (reference sequence). For the CDR3, the DNA is TGCAGTGCTAGCCAGCGGGAGGTCCTTGGCTACGAGCAGTACTTC. Amino acids: CSASQREVLGYEQYF.